The 18 T cell receptor beta chains reported below all come from one sample, sequenced in a study of T cells in localized non-small cell lung cancer (TCRdb year 2020). Library prep was done by the immunoSEQ multiplex PCR assay. TCRdb's version of the immuneACCESS table is confined to in-frame rearrangements and falls short of the full clone set. An unresolved V gene accounts for under half of the shortfall where checked; the remainder is of unknown origin. A total of approximately 70,000 clones appear in this sample, roughly nine tenths of them only once. Roughly a fifth of the sample belongs to the ten largest clones. This specimen was peripheral blood, taken before any cancer treatment. The receptors derive from a male donor older than 55 with stage III squamous cell lung carcinoma.

The chain carries TRBV5-6 and TRBJ2-1, with D perhaps matching TRBD1 (5 bases). Trimming took off 3 bases at V and 5 bases at J, with 21 bases between the two ends. The CDR3 has 17 residues. Germline-derived CDR1 and CDR2 are SGHDT and YYEEEE. The CDR3: CASSSYGLGRRDNEQFF. CDR3 sequence (DNA): TGTGCCAGCAGCTCTTATGGTTTGGGGCGCAGGGACAATGAGCAGTTCTTC.

This rearrangement joins TRBV19 to TRBJ2-3, with TRBD2 as a possible D gene (7 bases). The V end was cut by 5 bases, the J end by 4 bases, with 16 bases between. This CDR3 is built from 15 residues. The germline V gene encodes CDR1 LNHDA and CDR2 SQIVND (reference sequence). The CDR3 region is CASSAIGGASDTQYF. CDR3 DNA: TGTGCCAGTAGTGCCATTGGGGGGGCGTCAGATACGCAGTATTTT. Supplemented by reference TRBV19 and TRBJ2-3, the full variable domain reads DGGITQSPKYLFRKEGQNVTLSCEQNLNHDAMYWYRQDPGQGLRLIYYSQIVNDFQKGDIAEGYSVSREKKESFPLTVTSAQKNPTAFYLCASSAIGGASDTQYFGPGTRLTVL.

The V gene is TRBV6-4, the J gene TRBJ2-1; D gene uncertain. The CDR3 covers 13 residues. V was shortened by 3 bases and J by 4 bases, with 7 bases between the two germline ends. CDR1 MRHNA and CDR2 SNTAGT come from the germline V gene. CDR3 in amino acids: CASSELPYNEQFF. The CDR3 nucleotides read TGTGCCAGCAGTGAGCTCCCTTACAATGAGCAGTTCTTC.

There are a few counts of this clone. The V call is TRBV11-3, the J call TRBJ1-6; D is undetermined. Deletions cut 0 bases from V and 5 bases from J, with 5 bases between. This CDR3 is built from 14 residues. Germline V gene lookup returns CDR1 SGHNT and CDR2 YENEEA. The CDR3 region has the DNA TGTGCCAGCAGCTTAGACAGTAATAATTCACCCCTCCACTTT. As protein: CASSLDSNNSPLHF.

This clone turned up a few times. The chain links TRBV5-1 to TRBJ1-1; D gene ambiguous. V was cut by 0 bases and J by 1 base, with 10 bases left in between. In germline, CDR1 is SGHRS, CDR2 YFSETQ. CDR3 length equals 15 residues. The CDR3 reads CASSLERIPNTEAFF. The CDR3 coding sequence is TGCGCCAGCAGCTTGGAACGGATTCCGAACACTGAAGCTTTCTTT.

The chain is built from TRBV11-2 and TRBJ2-3; 11 bases are shared with TRBD2. Trimming removed 0 bases from V and 4 bases from J; junction bases left unmatched: 3. CDR3 length equals 16 residues. Germline V CDR1 and CDR2: SGHAT, FQNNGV. The CDR3 bases are TGTGCCAGCAGCTTAGAGGTAGCGGGAGGGGCAGATACGCAGTATTTT. Residues: CASSLEVAGGADTQYF.

The genes are TRBV5-4 and TRBJ1-1; D unresolved. V was pared by 1 base and J by 0 bases, with 7 bases between. The CDR3 consists of 14 residues. The germline CDR1 and CDR2 sequences are SGHNT and YYREEE (reference sequence). The CDR3 here is CASSLNSLNTEAFF. DNA for the CDR3: TGTGCCAGCAGCTTGAACAGTTTGAACACTGAAGCTTTCTTT.

The V gene is TRBV5-6, the J gene TRBJ2-5; TRBD1 matches 9 bases. Germline trimming cut 3 bases from V and 6 bases from J; bases unmatched to any gene: 6. The germline V gene has CDR1 SGHDT and CDR2 YYEEEE. The CDR3 extends over 14 amino acids. The CDR3 DNA follows: TGTGCCAGCAGCTCGACGACAGGGGGGAAGACCCAGTACTTC. This codes for CASSSTTGGKTQYF.

The chain's CDR3 is CASSDSLINQPQHF. As DNA, the CDR3 is TGTGCCAGCAGTGACAGCTTGATCAATCAGCCCCAGCATTTT. The V gene is TRBV2, the J gene TRBJ1-5; D unclear. This CDR3 contains 14 residues. V was clipped by 3 bases and J by 3 bases, with 9 bases between them. Germline lookup yields CDR1 SNHLY and CDR2 FYNNEI.

Many counts were recorded for this clone. This chain uses TRBV25-1 with TRBJ2-7, with D possibly TRBD1 on 6 matching bases. V shed 4 bases and J shed 1 base, with 17 bases lying between them. The CDR3 runs 16 residues. In germline, CDR1 is MGHDK, CDR2 SYGVNS. CDR3 sequence reads: CASSADLRDKSYEQYF. Here the CDR3 DNA reads TGTGCCAGCAGTGCTGACCTCCGGGACAAATCCTACGAGCAGTACTTC.

This clone appeared a single time. The J gene is TRBJ2-3, the V gene TRBV11-3; 7 bases line up with TRBD2. After removal of 5 bases from V and 10 bases from J, the junction contained 3 bases not matched to a gene. CDR1 SGHNT and CDR2 YENEEA come from the germline V gene. This CDR3 is built from 11 residues. CDR3 in amino acids: CASSEGGAQYF. CDR3 DNA sequence: TGTGCCAGCAGCGAGGGAGGGGCGCAGTATTTT.

V gene TRBV6-6 combines with J gene TRBJ2-2, with D possibly matching TRBD1 (5 bases). This CDR3 region has 14 residues. CDR1 is MNHNY, CDR2 SVGAGI, per germline (reference sequence). Trimming took 3 bases from V and 3 from J, leaving 8 bases between them. As DNA, the CDR3 is TGTGCCAGCAGTTATCTCAGGGACACCGGGGAGCTGTTTTTT. This sequence encodes CASSYLRDTGELFF.

The chain combines TRBV9 with TRBJ2-3; TRBD1 or TRBD2 may be the D gene (5 bases each). The CDR3 spans 15 residues. V lost 0 bases and J 4 bases, leaving 12 bases between the germline ends. Germline assignment: CDR1 SGDLS and CDR2 YYNGEE. DNA of the CDR3: TGTGCCAGCAGCGTAGCGGGGCTCCAGGCAGATACGCAGTATTTT. Translation gives CASSVAGLQADTQYF.

The J gene is TRBJ1-2, the V gene TRBV30; D is possibly TRBD1 (6 bases). The V end was cut by 4 bases, the J end by 7 bases, with 16 bases between. Germline V lookup: CDR1 GTSNPN, CDR2 SVGIG (reference sequence). CDR3 size: 13 residues. The CDR3 sequence is CAWTSSGAGGYTF. In nucleotides, the CDR3 is TGTGCCTGGACTTCGTCAGGGGCGGGTGGCTACACCTTC.

This clone has only a few counts. The chain is built from TRBV7-8 and TRBJ2-3, with D tentatively TRBD2 (5 bases). The CDR3 loop spans 17 amino acids. CDR1 and CDR2 from the germline V gene are SGHVS and FQNEAQ. Deletions cut 5 bases from V and 4 bases from J, with 22 bases between. CDR3 loop: CASSVLQSPAGSDTQYF. DNA for the CDR3: TGTGCCAGCAGCGTCCTACAGTCCCCCGCGGGCTCAGATACGCAGTATTTT.

The chain recombines TRBV5-1 with TRBJ2-3; 12 bases fit TRBD2. V trimming: 5 bases; J trimming: 0 bases; junction bases outside the gene matches: 10. Looked up from germline, CDR1 is SGHRS and CDR2 is YFSETQ. This CDR3 comprises 18 residues. The CDR3 nucleotides are TGCGCCAGCAGTTTTGGACTAGCGGGGTACTCTAGCACAGATACGCAGTATTTT. It specifies CASSFGLAGYSSTDTQYF.

This chain links TRBV2 with TRBJ1-6, with a possible D match to TRBD1 (6 bases). V dropped 6 bases and J dropped 3 bases, with 9 bases sitting between them. Per the germline V gene, CDR1 is SNHLY and CDR2 is FYNNEI. This CDR3 has 14 residues. CDR3 sequence reads: CASRVDSYNSPLHF. CDR3 DNA: TGTGCCAGCAGGGTGGACAGCTATAATTCACCCCTCCACTTT.

The chain combines TRBV19 with TRBJ1-5, with 10 bases fitting TRBD1. CDR3 length: 16 residues. CDR1 LNHDA and CDR2 SQIVND come from the germline V gene (reference sequence). V shed 3 bases, J shed 3 bases, and the junction held 5 bases outside the gene matches. The CDR3: CASSMGQGPFNQPQHF. CDR3 sequence (DNA): TGTGCCAGTAGTATGGGACAGGGGCCCTTCAATCAGCCCCAGCATTTT.